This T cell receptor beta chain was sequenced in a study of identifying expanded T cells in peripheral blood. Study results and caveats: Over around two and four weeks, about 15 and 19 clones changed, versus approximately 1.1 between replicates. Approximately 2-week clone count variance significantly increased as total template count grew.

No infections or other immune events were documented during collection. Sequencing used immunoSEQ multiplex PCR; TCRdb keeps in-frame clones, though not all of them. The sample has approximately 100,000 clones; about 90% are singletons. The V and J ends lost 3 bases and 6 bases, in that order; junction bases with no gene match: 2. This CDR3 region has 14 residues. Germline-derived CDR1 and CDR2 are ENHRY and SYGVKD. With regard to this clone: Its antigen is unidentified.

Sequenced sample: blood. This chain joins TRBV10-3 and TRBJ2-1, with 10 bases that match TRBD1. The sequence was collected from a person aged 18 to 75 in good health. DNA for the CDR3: TGTGCCATCAGTGACAGGACAGGGGGCAATGAGCAGTTCTTC. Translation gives CAISDRTGGNEQFF.